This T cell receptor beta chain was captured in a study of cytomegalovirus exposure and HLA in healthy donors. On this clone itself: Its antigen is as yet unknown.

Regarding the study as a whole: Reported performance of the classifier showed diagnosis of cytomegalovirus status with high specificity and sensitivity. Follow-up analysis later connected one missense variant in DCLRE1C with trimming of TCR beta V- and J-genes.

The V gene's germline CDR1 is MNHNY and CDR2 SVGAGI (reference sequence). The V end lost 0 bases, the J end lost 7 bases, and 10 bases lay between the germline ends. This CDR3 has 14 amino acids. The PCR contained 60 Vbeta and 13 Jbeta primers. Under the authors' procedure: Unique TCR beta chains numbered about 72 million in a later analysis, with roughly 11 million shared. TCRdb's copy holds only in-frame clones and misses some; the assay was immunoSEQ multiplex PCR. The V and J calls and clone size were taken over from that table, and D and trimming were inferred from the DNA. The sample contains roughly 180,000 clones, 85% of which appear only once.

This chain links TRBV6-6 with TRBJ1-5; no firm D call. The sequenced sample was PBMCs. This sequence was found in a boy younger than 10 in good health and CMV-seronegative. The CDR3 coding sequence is TGTGCCAGCAGTTACTCGAGTCTGAACCAGCCCCAGCATTTT. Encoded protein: CASSYSSLNQPQHF.